This section outlines one T cell receptor beta chain sequence together with its context. Its matching antigen is unknown. The sample belongs to a study of cytomegalovirus exposure and HLA in healthy donors. The PCR made use of 60 Vbeta and 13 Jbeta primers. As originally analysed: Among the unique TCR beta chains that a later analysis counted, some 73 million in all, about 12 million were shared. Measured with immunoSEQ multiplex PCR; TCRdb has only the in-frame clones, and not every one. Clone size and V and J calls were adopted from that table, with D and trimming inferred from the DNA. The repertoire includes more than 65,000 clones, 78% of them detected once, and 5.9% sits in the top ten. Study-wide results and caveats: Through in vitro validation, three CMV-associated chains were shown to be specific for CMV antigens. A later analysis linked a missense DCLRE1C variant to TCR beta V- and J-gene trimming. Researchers catalogued some 160 TCR beta chains as cytomegalovirus-associated.

Trimming removed 3 bases from V and 1 base from J, with 12 bases in between. The CDR3 runs to 15 residues. CDR1 is LGHNA and CDR2 is YNFKEQ in the germline V gene. V is TRBV4-2 and J is TRBJ2-5; D unclear. This TCR derives from a man between 18 and 29 years old in good health and CMV-seropositive. The sequenced material came from PBMCs. The CDR3 loop reads CASSHGLRIQETQYF. CDR3 DNA: TGTGCCAGCAGCCACGGTTTGCGGATCCAAGAGACCCAGTACTTC.